This T cell receptor (beta chain) was sequenced during a study of T cell responses to AZD1222 COVID-19 vaccine. This CDR3 has 13 residues. V was shortened by 4 bases and J by 2 bases, with 10 bases between the two germline ends. About this clone itself: What it recognizes is unknown.

Broader study findings: Baseline serology detected seropositivity in only five to seven AZD1222 recipients. Researchers report vaccine-associated CD4 TCRs spanning spike, with dominance at 160-218 and 743-854. The donors showed a predominance of white British ancestry and of females, with possible underestimation of clonal diversity.

Using immunoSEQ multiplex PCR, the repertoire was profiled, and TCRdb retains in-frame clones only, with some absent. The table lists some 200,000 clones, roughly 91% of them singletons, with 20% to 30% in the top ten. The sample in question was peripheral blood, obtained 28 days after the second AZD1222 dose. This sequence originates from an adult who received the AZD1222 COVID-19 vaccine. This chain links TRBV5-3 with TRBJ2-7, with TRBD2 as a possible D gene (7 bases). TRBV5-3 is annotated as an ORF whose role is uncertain. This CDR3 reads CARSGGGPYEQYF. CDR3 DNA sequence: TGTGCCAGAAGCGGCGGGGGCCCCTACGAGCAGTACTTC.